The rows below give T cell receptor beta chains drawn from one sample of a study of CD8 T cells in ankylosing spondylitis. TCRdb independently ran MiXCR on the 5' RACE reads; one entry per CDR3 protein. The sample records some 100,000 distinct CDR3 sequences, around 8.5% being singletons. Sequencing was performed on blood, either unsorted or a sorted T cell fraction (not recorded which). These receptors were collected from a male donor with ankylosing spondylitis. Both conserved end residues are part of each CDR3. Each record gives: J gene, D gene, clone size, V gene, CDR3 DNA, CDR3 protein. D genes are given only for firm matches. The size field is filled for only some rows; it gives once, few, many or a size class.

J: TRBJ2-2; D: NA; size: NA; V: TRBV25-1; DNA: TGTGCCAGCAGTGAGGGGAGCGGGGAGCTGTTTTTT; CDR3: CASSEGSGELFF
J: TRBJ2-7; D: NA; size: NA; V: TRBV5-1; DNA: TGCGCCAGCAGCCCCGGGCCTCTCTACGAGCAGTACTTC; CDR3: CASSPGPLYEQYF
J: TRBJ2-7; D: NA; size: many; V: TRBV20-1; DNA: TGCAGTGCTAGAGGGGTTACTAGCTTCCACGAGCAGTACTTC; CDR3: CSARGVTSFHEQYF
J: TRBJ2-2; D: NA; size: NA; V: TRBV11-1; DNA: TGTGCCAGCAGCACCCCAGTGGGGGAGGAACCGAACACCGGGGAGCTGTTTTTT; CDR3: CASSTPVGEEPNTGELFF
J: TRBJ2-7; D: NA; size: few; V: TRBV27; DNA: TGTGCCAGCAGCCCCGGGGAATACGAGCAGTACTTC; CDR3: CASSPGEYEQYF
J: TRBJ2-3; D: NA; size: few; V: TRBV3-1; DNA: TGTGCCAGCAGCCCACTACAGGTCACAGATACGCAGTATTTT; CDR3: CASSPLQVTDTQYF
J: TRBJ2-3; D: NA; size: many; V: TRBV7-2; DNA: TGTGCCAGCAGCAGGCTGGAGGCCCGCACAGATACGCAGTATTTT; CDR3: CASSRLEARTDTQYF
J: TRBJ2-3; D: TRBD2; size: NA; V: TRBV7-2; DNA: TGTGCCAGCAGCTTAGCGTCTCCCGGGACTAGTACTACGCAGTATTTT; CDR3: CASSLASPGTSTTQYF
J: TRBJ2-1; D: TRBD2; size: few; V: TRBV6-5; DNA: TGTGCCAGCAGTTTTCCGGGACTAGGCCACAATGAGCAGTTCTTC; CDR3: CASSFPGLGHNEQFF
J: TRBJ2-1; D: NA; size: many; V: TRBV27; DNA: TGTGCCAGCAGTATAACCGGGCTAAATGAGCAGTTCTTC; CDR3: CASSITGLNEQFF
J: TRBJ2-1; D: TRBD2; size: NA; V: TRBV7-9; DNA: TGTGCCAGCAGCTTCCTAGCGGGAGACAATGAGCAGTTCTTC; CDR3: CASSFLAGDNEQFF
J: TRBJ1-1; D: NA; size: many; V: TRBV9; DNA: TGTGCCAGCAGCCCCCCCGGGGGGCACACTGAAGCTTTCTTT; CDR3: CASSPPGGHTEAFF
J: TRBJ1-1; D: NA; size: NA; V: TRBV10-3; DNA: TGTGCCATCAGCGTAACAGGGCTGAACACTGAAGCTTTCTTT; CDR3: CAISVTGLNTEAFF
J: TRBJ1-3; D: NA; size: few; V: TRBV4-2; DNA: TGTGCCAGCAGCCAAGGGGGGGGACCGATCTCTGGAAACACCATATATTTT; CDR3: CASSQGGGPISGNTIYF
J: TRBJ2-1; D: TRBD2; size: NA; V: TRBV20-1; DNA: TGCAGTGCTAGAGATTTAGGACTAGCGGGAGATCCGACCGGAGAGCAGTTCTTC; CDR3: CSARDLGLAGDPTGEQFF
J: TRBJ1-2; D: NA; size: many; V: TRBV7-8; DNA: TGTGCCAGCCTATCCACAAAAACAGGGAACCGCTATGGCTACACCTTC; CDR3: CASLSTKTGNRYGYTF
J: TRBJ2-7; D: NA; size: many; V: TRBV20-1; DNA: TGCAGTGCTAGAGATCTCAGGAGGGACTCCTACGAGCAGTACTTC; CDR3: CSARDLRRDSYEQYF
J: TRBJ2-3; D: NA; size: few; V: TRBV29-1; DNA: TGCATCGTAGAGGAAGTGGCAGATACGCAGTATTTT; CDR3: CIVEEVADTQYF
J: TRBJ2-6; D: NA; size: many; V: TRBV11-2; DNA: TGTGCCAGCAGCTTAGGTTCCTCTGGGGCCAACGTCCTGACTTTC; CDR3: CASSLGSSGANVLTF
J: TRBJ2-7; D: NA; size: few; V: TRBV27; DNA: TGTGCCAGCAGCTCCCTCGGCGGGATCGGCGAGCAGTACTTC; CDR3: CASSSLGGIGEQYF
J: TRBJ1-4; D: NA; size: few; V: TRBV29-1; DNA: TGCAGCGTAAGGGACGGAAGTAATGAAAAACTGTTTTTT; CDR3: CSVRDGSNEKLFF
J: TRBJ2-5; D: TRBD2; size: many; V: TRBV3-1; DNA: TGTGCCAGCAGCCAAGACATGTCTAGCGGGAGGGAGACCCAGTACTTC; CDR3: CASSQDMSSGRETQYF
J: TRBJ2-5; D: NA; size: few; V: TRBV29-1; DNA: TGCAGCGTTGTAGTGTACAGGGTCGGAGAAGAGACCCAGTACTTC; CDR3: CSVVVYRVGEETQYF
J: TRBJ2-2; D: TRBD2; size: NA; V: TRBV20-1; DNA: TGCAGTGGGCTTCGGACTAGCGGGAGGGCCGACACCGGGGAGCTGTTTTTT; CDR3: CSGLRTSGRADTGELFF
J: TRBJ2-1; D: NA; size: many; V: TRBV27; DNA: TGTGCCAGCAGTTTATATATGGACCAATACAATGAGCAGTTCTTC; CDR3: CASSLYMDQYNEQFF
J: TRBJ2-1; D: NA; size: many; V: TRBV13; DNA: TGTGCCAGCAGCTTAGACCCGGGATCCTCCTTTGAGCAGTTCTTC; CDR3: CASSLDPGSSFEQFF
J: TRBJ2-7; D: NA; size: NA; V: TRBV29-1; DNA: TGCAGCGTTGTTGGCGGGATCTCCTACGAGCAGTACTTC; CDR3: CSVVGGISYEQYF
J: TRBJ1-2; D: NA; size: few; V: TRBV3-1; DNA: TGTGCCAGCAGCCAAGATCTCACCGCCTACACCTTC; CDR3: CASSQDLTAYTF
J: TRBJ2-1; D: NA; size: many; V: TRBV5-1; DNA: TGCGCCAGCAGCTTGGAGGGCCTTGAGCAGTTCTTC; CDR3: CASSLEGLEQFF
J: TRBJ2-1; D: NA; size: many; V: TRBV7-9; DNA: TGTGCCAGCAGCTTAAATGGGGGAGGGGGTGACAATGAGCAGTTCTTC; CDR3: CASSLNGGGGDNEQFF
J: TRBJ2-1; D: NA; size: NA; V: TRBV11-3; DNA: TGTGCCAGCAGCTCGCGGACTTCTCTGGAGCAGTTCTTC; CDR3: CASSSRTSLEQFF
J: TRBJ2-4; D: TRBD1; size: NA; V: TRBV5-5; DNA: TGTGCCAGCAGCTTGGTACAGGGGGCGCGAAACATTCAGTACTTC; CDR3: CASSLVQGARNIQYF
J: TRBJ1-5; D: TRBD1; size: NA; V: TRBV7-8; DNA: TGTGCCAGCAGCTTAGGGACAGGACCGAATAGCAATCAGCCCCAGCATTTT; CDR3: CASSLGTGPNSNQPQHF
J: TRBJ2-5; D: NA; size: many; V: TRBV2; DNA: TGTGCCAGCAGAGGTGGGAGAGGCGAAGAGACCCAGTACTTC; CDR3: CASRGGRGEETQYF
J: TRBJ2-7; D: TRBD1; size: many; V: TRBV5-5; DNA: TGTGCCAGCAGCTTTGGGACAGGGCCTACCAGGGAACAGTACTTC; CDR3: CASSFGTGPTREQYF
J: TRBJ2-7; D: TRBD1; size: NA; V: TRBV30; DNA: TGTGCCTGGAGTGTACCGGGGACAGGGCCCCCCTACGAGCAGTACTTC; CDR3: CAWSVPGTGPPYEQYF
J: TRBJ1-5; D: NA; size: NA; V: TRBV4-1; DNA: TGCGCCAGCAGCCCCTCGGTTCGGAGCAATCAGCCCCAGCATTTT; CDR3: CASSPSVRSNQPQHF
J: TRBJ1-3; D: TRBD1; size: NA; V: TRBV20-1; DNA: TGCAGTGCTCCCCGGGACAGGTCCTTCTCTGGAAACACCATATATTTT; CDR3: CSAPRDRSFSGNTIYF
J: TRBJ2-3; D: TRBD2; size: NA; V: TRBV29-1; DNA: TGCAGCGTCCAAAAGGGACTAGCGGAGAGGGCAGATACGCAGTATTTT; CDR3: CSVQKGLAERADTQYF
J: TRBJ2-3; D: NA; size: many; V: TRBV6-1; DNA: TGTGCCAGCGGTGCTGACCTTTTAACAGATACGCAGTATTTT; CDR3: CASGADLLTDTQYF
J: TRBJ2-1; D: TRBD1; size: NA; V: TRBV25-1; DNA: TGTGCCAGCAGTGACTGGACAGGGTTGTACAATGAGCAGTTCTTC; CDR3: CASSDWTGLYNEQFF
J: TRBJ2-1; D: TRBD1; size: NA; V: TRBV29-1; DNA: TGCAGCGTGACCCAGGGGGCGACGGGCGATGAGCAGTTCTTC; CDR3: CSVTQGATGDEQFF
J: TRBJ2-1; D: NA; size: NA; V: TRBV20-1; DNA: TGCAGTGCCGAGGAGACCGCCGGGTCCGGCGGGTACAATGAGCAGTTCTTC; CDR3: CSAEETAGSGGYNEQFF
J: TRBJ1-4; D: NA; size: few; V: TRBV13; DNA: TGTGCCAGCAGCCCTCGGACAGCAAATGAAAAACTGTTTTTT; CDR3: CASSPRTANEKLFF
J: TRBJ2-2; D: NA; size: many; V: TRBV7-9; DNA: TGTGCCAGCAGCTTCTCAACGAACACCGGGGAGCTGTTTTTT; CDR3: CASSFSTNTGELFF